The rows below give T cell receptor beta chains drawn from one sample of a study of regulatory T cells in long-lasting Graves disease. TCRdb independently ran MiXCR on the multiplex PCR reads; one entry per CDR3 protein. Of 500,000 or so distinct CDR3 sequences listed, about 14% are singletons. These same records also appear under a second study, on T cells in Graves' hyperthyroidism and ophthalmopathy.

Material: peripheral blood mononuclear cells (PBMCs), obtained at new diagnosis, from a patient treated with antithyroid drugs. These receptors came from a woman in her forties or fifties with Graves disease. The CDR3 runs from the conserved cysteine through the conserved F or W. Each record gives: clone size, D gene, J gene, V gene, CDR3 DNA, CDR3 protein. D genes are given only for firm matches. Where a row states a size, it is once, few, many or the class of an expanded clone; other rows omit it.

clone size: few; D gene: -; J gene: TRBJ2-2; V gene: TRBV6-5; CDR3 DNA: TGTGCCAGCAGTTACTCAACAGACACCGGGGAGCTGTTTTTT; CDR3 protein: CASSYSTDTGELFF
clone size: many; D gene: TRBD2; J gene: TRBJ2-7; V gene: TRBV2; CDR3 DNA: TGTGCCAGCAGTGACGGTCGGACTAGCGGGAGGCCAACCTACGAGCAGTACTTC; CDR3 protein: CASSDGRTSGRPTYEQYF
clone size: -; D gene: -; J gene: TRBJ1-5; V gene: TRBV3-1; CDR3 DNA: TGTGCCAGCAGTGATGGAGTTAGTCAGCCCCAGCATTTT; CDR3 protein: CASSDGVSQPQHF
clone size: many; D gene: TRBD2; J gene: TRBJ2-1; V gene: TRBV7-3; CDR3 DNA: TGTGCCAGCAGCTCGGGACTAGCGGGAGTTAGGGACAATGAGCAGTTCTTC; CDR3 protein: CASSSGLAGVRDNEQFF
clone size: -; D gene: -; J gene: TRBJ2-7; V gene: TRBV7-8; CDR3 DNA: TGTGCCAGCAGCTTATCCCTCGCCGGGCAGTACTTC; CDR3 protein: CASSLSLAGQYF
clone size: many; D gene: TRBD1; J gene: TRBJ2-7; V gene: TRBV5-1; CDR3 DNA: TGCGCCGGACCAGACAGGGGGCGCAACGAGCAGTACTTC; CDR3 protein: CAGPDRGRNEQYF
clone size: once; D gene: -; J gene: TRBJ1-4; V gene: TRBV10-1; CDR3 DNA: TGCGCCAGCAGTGAGTCGTTTGACGGAGAAAAACTGTTTTTT; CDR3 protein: CASSESFDGEKLFF
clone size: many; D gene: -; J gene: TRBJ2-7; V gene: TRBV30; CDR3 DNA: TGTGCCTGGAGTGTACGATACGAGCAGTACTTC; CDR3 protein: CAWSVRYEQYF
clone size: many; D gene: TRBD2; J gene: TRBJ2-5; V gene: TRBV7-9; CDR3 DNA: TGTGCCAGCAGATCCGGGACTAGAGAGACCCAGTACTTC; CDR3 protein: CASRSGTRETQYF
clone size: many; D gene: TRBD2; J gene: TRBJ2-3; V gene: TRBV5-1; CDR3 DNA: TGCGCCAGCAGCTTGGAGCGGGAGGGCCTCACAGATACGCAGTATTTT; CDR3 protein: CASSLEREGLTDTQYF
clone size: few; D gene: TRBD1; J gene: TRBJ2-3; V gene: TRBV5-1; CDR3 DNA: TGCGCCAGCAGACCGGGACAGGCCCCCGATACGCAGTATTTT; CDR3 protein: CASRPGQAPDTQYF
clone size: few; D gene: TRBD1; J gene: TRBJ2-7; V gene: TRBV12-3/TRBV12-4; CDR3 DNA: TGTGCCAGCAGTTTTTCGGACAGGGGGAGGTACGAGCAGTACTTC; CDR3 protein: CASSFSDRGRYEQYF
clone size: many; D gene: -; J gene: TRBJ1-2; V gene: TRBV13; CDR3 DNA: TGTGCCAGCAGAACCCACAGGTTGGGGGCTTTCAACTATGGCTACACCTTC; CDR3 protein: CASRTHRLGAFNYGYTF
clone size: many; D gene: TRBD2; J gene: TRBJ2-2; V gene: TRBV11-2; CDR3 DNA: TGTGCCAGCAGCTCCCTAGCGGGAGTAGGAACCGGGGAGCTGTTTTTT; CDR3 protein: CASSSLAGVGTGELFF
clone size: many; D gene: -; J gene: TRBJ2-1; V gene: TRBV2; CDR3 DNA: TGTGCCAGCAGCGGAGGCTACTCCTACAATGAGCAGTTCTTC; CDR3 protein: CASSGGYSYNEQFF
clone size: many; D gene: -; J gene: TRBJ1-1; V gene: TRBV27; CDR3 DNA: TGTGCCAGCAGCCGATCCGCCGACAGGCCTGAAGCTTTCTTT; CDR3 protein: CASSRSADRPEAFF
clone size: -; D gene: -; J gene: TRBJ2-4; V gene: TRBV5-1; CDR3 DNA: TGCGCCAAGACGGGGAGACAGACCAAAAACATTCAGTACTTC; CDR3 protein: CAKTGRQTKNIQYF
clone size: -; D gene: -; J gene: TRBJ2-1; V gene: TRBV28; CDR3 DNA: TGTGCCAGCAGACCATCTAGCGTTTCCTACAATGAGCAGTTCTTC; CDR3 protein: CASRPSSVSYNEQFF
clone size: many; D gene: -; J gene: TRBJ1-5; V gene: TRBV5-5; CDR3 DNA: TGTGCCAGCAGCTTGGGGCCCGATAGCAATCAGCCCCAGCATTTT; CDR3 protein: CASSLGPDSNQPQHF
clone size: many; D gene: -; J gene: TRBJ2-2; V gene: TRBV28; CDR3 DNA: TGTGCCAGCGGCCCTAACAGGCTCACCGGGGAGCTGTTTTTT; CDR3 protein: CASGPNRLTGELFF
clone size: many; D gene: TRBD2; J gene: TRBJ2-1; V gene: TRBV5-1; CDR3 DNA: TGCGCCAGCAGCTCCGGACTAGCGGGAGCGGTTGAGCAGTTCTTC; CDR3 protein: CASSSGLAGAVEQFF
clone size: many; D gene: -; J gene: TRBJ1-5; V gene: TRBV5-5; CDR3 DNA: TGTGCCAGCAGCTTGGATCCGGGGGGAAGCAATCAGCCCCAGCATTTT; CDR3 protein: CASSLDPGGSNQPQHF
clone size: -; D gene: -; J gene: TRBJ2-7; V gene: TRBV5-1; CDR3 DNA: TGCGCCAGCAGCTTGGGGGGCAGGGTACCCTACGAGCAGTACTTC; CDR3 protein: CASSLGGRVPYEQYF
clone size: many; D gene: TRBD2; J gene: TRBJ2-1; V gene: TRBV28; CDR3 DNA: TGTGCCAGCAGTTTAGGACCGGGAGGGATGGGTGAGCAGTTCTTC; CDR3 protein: CASSLGPGGMGEQFF
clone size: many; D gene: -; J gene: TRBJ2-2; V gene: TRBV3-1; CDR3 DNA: TGTGCCAGCAGCCAAGGGGGGGCCGGGGAGCTGTTTTTT; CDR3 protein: CASSQGGAGELFF
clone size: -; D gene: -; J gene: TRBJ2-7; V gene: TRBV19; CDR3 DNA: TGTGCCAGTAGTAGGTCTCCCGGGAGCTACTACGAGCAGTACTTC; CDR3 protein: CASSRSPGSYYEQYF
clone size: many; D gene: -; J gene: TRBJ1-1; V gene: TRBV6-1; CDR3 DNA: TGTGCCAGCAGTCCTTTTCGCTCGGGAACTGAAGCTTTCTTT; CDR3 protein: CASSPFRSGTEAFF
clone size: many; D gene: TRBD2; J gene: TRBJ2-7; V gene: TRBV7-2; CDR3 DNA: TGTGCCAGCAGCTCGGGACTAGCGGTTTCCTACGAGCAGTACTTC; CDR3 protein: CASSSGLAVSYEQYF
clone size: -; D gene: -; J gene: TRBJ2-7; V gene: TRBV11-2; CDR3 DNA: TGTGCCAGCAGCTTTCCGGGAATATACGAGCAGTACTTC; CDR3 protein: CASSFPGIYEQYF
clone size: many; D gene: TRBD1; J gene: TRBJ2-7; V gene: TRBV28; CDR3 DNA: TGTGCCAGCAGTTTAGGAGACAGGGGAGGAGAGCAGTACTTC; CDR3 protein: CASSLGDRGGEQYF
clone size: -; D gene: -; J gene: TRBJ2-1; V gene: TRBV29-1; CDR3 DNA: TGCAGCGTGGGAGGTTCATTGGCGACCACCTACAATGAGCAGTTCTTC; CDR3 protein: CSVGGSLATTYNEQFF
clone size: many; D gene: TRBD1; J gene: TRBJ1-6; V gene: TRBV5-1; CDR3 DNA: TGCGCCAGCAGCCCTCTTATACAGGACAGGGATTCACCCCTCCACTTT; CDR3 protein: CASSPLIQDRDSPLHF
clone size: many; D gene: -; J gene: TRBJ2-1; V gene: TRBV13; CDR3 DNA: TGTGCCAGCAGCCCTGGACTGCACCAAAATGAGCAGTTCTTC; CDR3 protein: CASSPGLHQNEQFF
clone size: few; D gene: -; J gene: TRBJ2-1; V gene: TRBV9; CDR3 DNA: TGTGCCAGCAGCGTAGCTGGGGTATCCATCCATGAGCAGTTCTTC; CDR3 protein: CASSVAGVSIHEQFF
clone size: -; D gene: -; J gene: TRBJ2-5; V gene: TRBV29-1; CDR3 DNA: TGCAGCCTCGGGGTCGGTTTGGAGACCCAGTACTTC; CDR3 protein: CSLGVGLETQYF
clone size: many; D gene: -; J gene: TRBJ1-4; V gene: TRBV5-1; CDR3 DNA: TGCGCCAGCAGCGTGGACAGTTCTACGGGAAAACTGTTTTTT; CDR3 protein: CASSVDSSTGKLFF
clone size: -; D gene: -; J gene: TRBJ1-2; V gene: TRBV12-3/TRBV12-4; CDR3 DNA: TGTGCCAGCAGTTTGGTGACAGAGAACTATGGCTACACCTTC; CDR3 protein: CASSLVTENYGYTF
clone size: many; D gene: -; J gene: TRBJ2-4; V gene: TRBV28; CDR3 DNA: TGTGCCAGCACCTCCGCGGAGGGAGTAGTATGGGGTCAAAACATTCAGTACTTC; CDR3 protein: CASTSAEGVVWGQNIQYF
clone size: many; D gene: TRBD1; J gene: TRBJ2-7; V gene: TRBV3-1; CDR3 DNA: TGTGCCAGCAGCCAACAGGGGGCGAGGGAGCAGTACTTC; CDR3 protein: CASSQQGAREQYF
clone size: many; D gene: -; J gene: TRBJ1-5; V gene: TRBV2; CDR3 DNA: TGTGCCAGCAGTGCAGCTTACAGGGAAAATCAGCCCCAGCATTTT; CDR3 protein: CASSAAYRENQPQHF
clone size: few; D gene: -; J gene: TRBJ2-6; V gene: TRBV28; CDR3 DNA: TGTGCCACCATGGGAGACCACAGGACTTCTGGGGCCAACGTCCTGACTTTC; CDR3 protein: CATMGDHRTSGANVLTF
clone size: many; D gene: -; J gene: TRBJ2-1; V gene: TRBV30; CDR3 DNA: TGTGCCTGCCGGGACCAGCAGGTAAATGAGCAGTTCTTC; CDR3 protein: CACRDQQVNEQFF
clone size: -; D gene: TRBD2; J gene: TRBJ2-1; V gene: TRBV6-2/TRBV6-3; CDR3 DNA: TGTGCCAGCAGTTTCGCCACGGGACTAGGGAAAAATGAGCAGTTCTTC; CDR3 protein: CASSFATGLGKNEQFF
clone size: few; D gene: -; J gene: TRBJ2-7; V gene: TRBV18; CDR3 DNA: TGTGCCAGCTCGGAGGGGGGATTCGACGAGCAGTACTTC; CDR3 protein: CASSEGGFDEQYF
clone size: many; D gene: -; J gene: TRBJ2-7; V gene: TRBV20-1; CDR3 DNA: TGCAGTGCTAGTGCCGCGCGGTTCCTGGCAGGGGTGGGCCTCCCGGCCTACGAGCAGTACTTC; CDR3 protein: CSASAARFLAGVGLPAYEQYF
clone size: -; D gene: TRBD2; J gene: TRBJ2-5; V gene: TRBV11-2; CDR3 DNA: TGTGCCAGCAGCTTATCCCTTAACGGACTAGCGGGTCTTCAAGAGACCCAGTACTTC; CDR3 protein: CASSLSLNGLAGLQETQYF
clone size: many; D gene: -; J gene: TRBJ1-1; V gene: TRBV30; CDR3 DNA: TGTGCCTGGAGTTCTACGGACAAGAACACTGAAGCTTTCTTT; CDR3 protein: CAWSSTDKNTEAFF
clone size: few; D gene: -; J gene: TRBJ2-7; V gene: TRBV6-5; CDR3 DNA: TGTGCCAGCAGTTACTCTCCTGCCCTAGCTGACTACGAGCAGTACTTC; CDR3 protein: CASSYSPALADYEQYF
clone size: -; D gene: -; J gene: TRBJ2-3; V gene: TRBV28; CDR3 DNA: TGTGCCAGCAACAGGCCCCGGAGGAGCGGAGGCACAGATACGCAGTATTTT; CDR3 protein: CASNRPRRSGGTDTQYF
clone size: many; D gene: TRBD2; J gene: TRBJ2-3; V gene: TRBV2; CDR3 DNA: TGTGCCAGCAGTGAAGTTAGCGGGAAAGTTTCAGATACGCAGTATTTT; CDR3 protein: CASSEVSGKVSDTQYF
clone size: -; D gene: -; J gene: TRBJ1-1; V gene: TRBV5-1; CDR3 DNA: TGCGCCAGCAGCTTACGGGGGGGAACGGACACTGAAGCTTTCTTT; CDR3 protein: CASSLRGGTDTEAFF
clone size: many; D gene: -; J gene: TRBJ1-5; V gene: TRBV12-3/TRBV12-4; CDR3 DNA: TGTGCCAGCAGTTACCCTGGGGGCAATCAGCCCCAGCATTTT; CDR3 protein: CASSYPGGNQPQHF
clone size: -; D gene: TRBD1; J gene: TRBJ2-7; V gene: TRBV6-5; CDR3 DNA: TGTGCCAGCAGTTACACCCTAAACCGGGACAGGGCCCACGAGCAGTACTTC; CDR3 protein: CASSYTLNRDRAHEQYF